These 22 T cell receptor beta chains came from one sample sequenced in a study of blood T cell repertoires in COVID-19. The assay was immunoSEQ multiplex PCR, and TCRdb's table has in-frame clones only and misses some. This repertoire shows 85,000 to 130,000 clones, around 85% found once; its top ten account for 2.7%. What was sequenced was PBMCs or T cells enriched from blood (not recorded which). The receptors were gathered from a woman aged 45-65 years who had recovered from COVID-19.

The rearrangement links TRBV5-1 to TRBJ1-6, with TRBD1 matching 9 bases. Germline CDR1 and CDR2: SGHRS and YFSETQ. After removal of 0 bases from V and 6 bases from J, the junction contained 7 bases not matched to a gene. This CDR3 has 17 amino acids. CDR3 coding DNA: TGCGCCAGCAGCTTGGCCGGGACAGGGTATGGTAATTCACCCCTCCACTTT. Translation: CASSLAGTGYGNSPLHF.

This clone was found once. The CDR3 loop reads CASSDIAGAGNEQFF. In nucleotides, the CDR3 is TGTGCCAGCAGTGACATAGCGGGAGCGGGCAATGAGCAGTTCTTC. V and J are TRBV6-4 and TRBJ2-1; TRBD2 matches 9 bases. Trimming removed 2 bases from V and 6 bases from J; junction bases left unmatched: 5. The CDR3 totals 15 residues. From germline, CDR1 is MRHNA and CDR2 SNTAGT.

The CDR3 sequence is CAITLGGSAGGRTDTQYF. As DNA, the CDR3 is TGTGCCATCACTCTGGGGGGGTCAGCGGGAGGACGCACAGATACGCAGTATTTT. The rearrangement joins TRBV2 to TRBJ2-3; 9 bases match TRBD2. In germline, CDR1 is SNHLY, CDR2 FYNNEI. The V gene end was trimmed by 10 bases and the J gene end by 1 base; junction bases not matched to a gene: 18. The CDR3 covers 18 residues.

V and J are TRBV6-6 and TRBJ1-5; no reliable D call. This CDR3 is built from 14 residues. With 0 bases removed from V and 6 bases from J, the gap between germline ends came to 9 bases. Germline CDR1 is MNHNY and CDR2 is SVGAGI (reference sequence). Written as DNA, the CDR3 is TGTGCCAGCAGTTACTCTCAGGAAAGTCAGCCCCAGCATTTT. Protein sequence: CASSYSQESQPQHF.

CDR3 sequence reads: CATSIRLVDEQYF. CDR3 DNA: TGTGCCACCAGCATTCGACTAGTCGACGAGCAGTACTTC. The chain couples TRBV15 to TRBJ2-7; tentatively, D is TRBD2 (6 bases). The ends were cut back, 4 bases at V and 5 bases at J, with 12 bases in the middle. Germline V gives CDR1 LNHNV, CDR2 YYDKDF (reference sequence). CDR3 size: 13 residues.

The V and J genes are TRBV24-1 and TRBJ2-1; D perhaps matches TRBD1 (7 bases). CDR3 length: 15 residues. Between the trimmed V and J ends, which lost 4 bases and 4 bases, there was a span of 13 bases. The germline gives CDR1 KGHDR, CDR2 SFDVKD. Written as DNA, the CDR3 is TGTGCCACCAGTGAACCCAGGGGGGCGTACAATGAGCAGTTCTTC. Residues: CATSEPRGAYNEQFF.

This clone has only a few counts. The chain uses TRBV5-1 and TRBJ2-1, with 12 bases aligning to TRBD1. The CDR3 loop spans 17 amino acids. After removal of 4 bases from V and 6 bases from J, the junction contained 11 bases not matched to a gene. Germline V gives CDR1 SGHRS, CDR2 YFSETQ. CDR3 loop: CASSRDRGLAGANEQFF. CDR3 sequence (DNA): TGCGCCAGCAGCCGGGACAGGGGGCTAGCGGGAGCCAATGAGCAGTTCTTC.

The chain employs TRBV19 and TRBJ2-1; perhaps TRBD2 as D (6 bases). This CDR3 spans 13 amino acids. The V gene's germline CDR1 is LNHDA and CDR2 SQIVND (reference sequence). Trimming took 4 bases from V and 8 from J, leaving 12 bases between them. The CDR3 nucleotides are TGTGCCAGTAGTAAAATCGGGAGCGATGAGCAGTTCTTC. The encoded protein is CASSKIGSDEQFF.

The J gene is TRBJ2-7, the V gene TRBV24-1; TRBD1 agrees at 9 bases. V lost 4 bases to trimming and J lost 3 bases; unmatched junction nucleotides: 9. This CDR3 spans 16 amino acids. Germline V gene sequence: CDR1 KGHDR, CDR2 SFDVKD. Here the CDR3 DNA reads TGTGCCACCAGTGAATCTACGGGACAGGGAAGCTACGAGCAGTACTTC. Protein sequence: CATSESTGQGSYEQYF.

The rearrangement links TRBV6-5 to TRBJ1-1, with D perhaps TRBD1 (5 bases). Germline CDR1 reads MNHEY; CDR2 reads SVGAGI. Trimming stripped 6 bases from V and 1 base from J, with 12 bases between. The CDR3 spans 14 residues. The CDR3 is CASSDTRGNTEAFF. DNA for the CDR3: TGTGCCAGCAGCGACACAAGGGGGAACACTGAAGCTTTCTTT.

The chain combines TRBV18 with TRBJ2-5, with 14 bases fitting TRBD2. The V and J ends lost 2 bases and 2 bases, in that order; junction bases with no gene match: 13. The CDR3 extends over 20 amino acids. Germline CDR1 KGHSH, CDR2 LQKENI. The CDR3 DNA follows: TGTGCCAGCTCACCATCTGCTTGGACTAGCGGGGGGCCGCAACAAGAGACCCAGTACTTC. Residues: CASSPSAWTSGGPQQETQYF.

Of note for this clone: This sample includes further DNA sequences coding for the same CDR3. The chain employs TRBV5-1 and TRBJ1-1, with 8 nucleotides matching TRBD1. The CDR3 contains 13 residues. The V segment lost 2 bases and the J segment 4 bases; nucleotides outside the gene matches: 1. In germline, CDR1 is SGHRS, CDR2 YFSETQ. DNA of the CDR3: TGCGCCAGCAGCTTAACAGGGGGCACTGAAGCTTTCTTT. It specifies CASSLTGGTEAFF.

The chain joins TRBV5-1 to TRBJ1-2; 7 nucleotides line up with TRBD1. V was clipped by 0 bases and J by 4 bases; unmatched bases: 3. Germline-derived CDR1 and CDR2 are SGHRS and YFSETQ. The length of the CDR3 is 14 residues. The CDR3 DNA is TGCGCCAGCAGCTTGGGGGACAGCGCCTATGGCTACACCTTC. Amino acids: CASSLGDSAYGYTF.

This chain uses TRBV27 with TRBJ2-2; TRBD1 aligns across 8 bases. Germline trimming cut 7 bases from V and 6 bases from J; bases unmatched to any gene: 4. This CDR3 has 13 amino acids. Per germline, CDR1 MNHEY and CDR2 SMNVEV (reference sequence). CDR3 protein: CASKLQGAGELFF. CDR3 nucleotide sequence: TGTGCCAGCAAATTACAGGGGGCCGGGGAGCTGTTTTTT.

The chain employs TRBV28 and TRBJ1-2; no definite D call. The CDR3 is made up of 14 amino acids. Germline values: CDR1 MDHEN, CDR2 SYDVKM. V lost 4 bases and J 8 bases, leaving 17 bases between the germline ends. The CDR3 region has the DNA TGTGCCAGCAGTTCCCTCCGACATGCGGGAGGCTACACCTTC. This translates into CASSSLRHAGGYTF.

The rearrangement joins TRBV27 to TRBJ1-2, with 10 bases that match TRBD1. Germline-derived CDR1 and CDR2 are MNHEY and SMNVEV (reference sequence). The CDR3 sequence is 17 residues long. V shed 2 bases and J 7 bases; nucleotides not matched to a gene: 13. The CDR3 bases are TGTGCCAGCAGTTTAACCCCCTCGACAGGGGGCGTGTTTGGCTACACCTTC. Its protein product is CASSLTPSTGGVFGYTF.

The V gene is TRBV28, the J gene TRBJ1-5, with 7 positions matching TRBD1. Per germline, CDR1 MDHEN and CDR2 SYDVKM. There are 14 residues in the CDR3. V shed 2 bases, J shed 4 bases, and the junction held 2 bases outside the gene matches. CDR3 protein: CASSLGQDNQPQHF. DNA for the CDR3: TGTGCCAGCAGTTTAGGACAGGATAATCAGCCCCAGCATTTT. Together with reference TRBV28 and TRBJ1-5, the CDR3 gives the full variable domain: DVKVTQSSRYLVKRTGEKVFLECVQDMDHENMFWYRQDPGLGLRLIYFSYDVKMKEKGDIPEGYSVSREKKERFSLILESASTNQTSMYLCASSLGQDNQPQHFGDGTRLSIL.

The V and J genes are TRBV15 and TRBJ2-6, with D maybe TRBD2 (5 bases). The CDR3 runs 15 residues. Trimming left V 0 bases short and J 4 bases short, with 7 bases between. The germline gives CDR1 LNHNV, CDR2 YYDKDF (reference sequence). This CDR3 reads CATSRDLAGANVLTF. CDR3 DNA: TGTGCCACCAGCAGAGATCTAGCCGGGGCCAACGTCCTGACTTTC.

The rearrangement joins TRBV2 to TRBJ1-5; D is perhaps TRBD1 (6 bases). V lost 6 bases, J lost 9 bases, and 12 bases lay in between. CDR3 length: 12 residues. CDR1 and CDR2 (germline): SNHLY, FYNNEI. CDR3 residues: CASSGQLRPQHF. The DNA for the CDR3 is TGTGCCAGCAGCGGACAGCTCCGGCCCCAGCATTTT.

The chain couples TRBV28 to TRBJ1-2, with D possibly matching TRBD1 (5 bases). V was clipped by 2 bases and J by 2 bases, with 21 bases between them. Germline assignment: CDR1 MDHEN and CDR2 SYDVKM. The CDR3 covers 18 residues. The CDR3 nucleotides are TGTGCCAGCAGTTTAAAAGCGGGGGTCTTGAAGTGGAACTATGGCTACACCTTC. This translates into CASSLKAGVLKWNYGYTF.

This sequence joins TRBV4-1 and TRBJ1-5; D unresolved. The CDR3 length is 15 residues. The germline V gene encodes CDR1 MGHRA and CDR2 YSYEKL. Trimming cost V 0 bases and J 2 bases, with 8 bases left between them. The CDR3: CASSQDVRGNQPQHF. The CDR3 DNA follows: TGCGCCAGCAGCCAAGATGTACGCGGCAATCAGCCCCAGCATTTT.

This clone was detected only once. V and J are TRBV19 and TRBJ1-5; a possible D gene is TRBD1 (5 bases). CDR1 and CDR2 from the germline V gene are LNHDA and SQIVND (reference sequence). V lost 7 bases and J 3 bases, leaving 19 bases between the germline ends. The CDR3 contains 16 residues. CDR3 bases: TGTGCCAGTAAGGAGGGGCTAAGGGGAAACAATCAGCCCCAGCATTTT. Translating it yields CASKEGLRGNNQPQHF. The variable domain in full, completed from reference TRBV19 and TRBJ1-5, reads DGGITQSPKYLFRKEGQNVTLSCEQNLNHDAMYWYRQDPGQGLRLIYYSQIVNDFQKGDIAEGYSVSREKKESFPLTVTSAQKNPTAFYLCASKEGLRGNNQPQHFGDGTRLSIL.